This TCR beta chain was sequenced for a study of control samples from healthy donors and cancer patients (dated by TCRdb to 2020 to 2021). Library preparation employed the immunoSEQ multiplex PCR assay. Imported from immuneACCESS, the table was reduced by TCRdb to in-frame sequences with V and J called. These copies leave out some clones; in studies compared against another copy, an unresolved V gene accounts for under half, and the cause of the remainder is not known. The sample table holds some 90,000 clones, of which approximately 86% were seen once. The ten largest clonotypes hold about 1.3% of the sample. On this clone itself: Its antigen target is currently unknown. No much larger clone exists at a distance of one base, and base qualities are not known.

CDR1 and CDR2, per the germline V gene, are KGHDR and SFDVKD. The CDR3 runs 12 residues from the cysteine to the phenylalanine. The sequence is cut down to CDR3 DNA, 36 bases in frame from base 1. Trimming costs V 4 bases and J 4 bases, and their ends lie 6 bases apart. This TCR was sampled from a woman aged 45 to 65 in good health. Sequences were obtained from blood. Recombination connected TRBV24-1 to TRBJ1-1; TRBD1 is possibly the D segment (5 matching bases). The DNA is as follows: TGTGCCACCAGTGACGGGGGCACTGAAGCTTTCTTT. Protein translation: CATSDGGTEAFF.